This entry lists 10 T cell receptor beta chains sequenced from one sample in a study of shared clonotypes between healthy human individuals. The repertoire was sequenced with immunoSEQ multiplex PCR; TCRdb's copy has only in-frame clones and lacks some. The table has around 750,000 clones, approximately 79% seen once; the top ten hold under 2%. The sample taken for sequencing was memory CD4+ T cells sorted from blood. Noted subset: CD45RA-negative fraction. These TCRs come from a woman aged 25 to 39 in good health.

This CDR3 is CASSNRPSIAKNIQYF. The CDR3 DNA follows: TGTGCCAGTAGTAATCGGCCGTCGATAGCCAAAAACATTCAGTACTTC. The chain carries TRBV19 and TRBJ2-4; D call uncertain. Trimming pared 4 bases from V and 0 bases from J, leaving 13 bases between. The CDR3 runs to 16 residues. Germline CDR1 reads LNHDA; CDR2 reads SQIVND (reference sequence).

This clone was observed a few times. The gene calls are TRBV19 and TRBJ2-5; a weak D match, TRBD2 (5 bases). In germline, CDR1 is LNHDA, CDR2 SQIVND (reference sequence). Trimming shortened V by 6 bases and J by 5 bases, and 16 bases separated the two germline ends. The CDR3 loop spans 14 amino acids. The CDR3 sequence is CASSPRVGVETQYF. In DNA form, the CDR3 reads TGTGCCAGTAGCCCGAGGGTGGGAGTCGAGACCCAGTACTTC.

The sample holds a few counts of this clone. The chain employs TRBV28 and TRBJ2-7; 8 bases agree with TRBD2. Germline CDR1 MDHEN, CDR2 SYDVKM. V lost 6 bases, J lost 2 bases, and 12 bases stayed unmatched. CDR3 length: 16 residues. The CDR3 nucleotides are TGTGCCAGCAGCTACCCCGGGGGGGGCCACACCTACGAGCAGTACTTC. Translation gives CASSYPGGGHTYEQYF.

J is TRBJ2-7 and V is TRBV6-5, with D maybe TRBD2 (6 bases). CDR3 length equals 14 residues. Germline V gives CDR1 MNHEY, CDR2 SVGAGI. The V end lost 2 bases, the J end lost 2 bases, and 10 bases lay between the germline ends. As DNA, the CDR3 is TGTGCCAGCAGTTACGCGCGGGACGCCTACGAGCAGTACTTC. This translates into CASSYARDAYEQYF.

The V call is TRBV20-1, the J call TRBJ2-7; a weak D match, TRBD2 (6 bases). The CDR3 is 11 amino acids. The V gene's germline CDR1 is DFQATT and CDR2 SNEGSKA (reference sequence). The germline V and J ends were trimmed by 6 bases and 6 bases, with 12 bases remaining between them. For the CDR3, the DNA is TGCAGTGCCCTCGGGAGCGGCGAGCAGTACTTC. Translation: CSALGSGEQYF.

This clone was recorded only once. The V gene is TRBV27, the J gene TRBJ2-5; D could derive from TRBD1 or TRBD2 (6 bases each). Germline-derived CDR1 and CDR2 are MNHEY and SMNVEV (reference sequence). Trimming shortened V by 2 bases and J by 4 bases, and 11 bases separated the two germline ends. The length of the CDR3 is 14 residues. CDR3 amino acids: CASSLRGAGETQYF. The CDR3 DNA reads as TGTGCCAGCAGTTTAAGGGGGGCGGGAGAGACCCAGTACTTC.

This chain uses TRBV5-1 with TRBJ2-5, with 16 bases that match TRBD2. V dropped 4 bases and J dropped 5; count of bases not matched to a gene: 8. The CDR3 runs 17 residues. Germline V CDR1 and CDR2: SGHRS, YFSETQ. The CDR3 bases are TGCGCCAGCAGCCCGGGGACTAGCGGGAGGGCCCGGGAGACCCAGTACTTC. The encoded protein is CASSPGTSGRARETQYF.

The V call is TRBV28, the J call TRBJ2-7; D not resolved. V was clipped by 5 bases and J by 3 bases, with 20 bases between them. CDR1 MDHEN and CDR2 SYDVKM come from the germline V gene. The CDR3 is 16 amino acids. The CDR3 DNA follows: TGTGCCAGCAGTGTAACCAAAAGAGGTTACCACTACGAGCAGTACTTC. Translation: CASSVTKRGYHYEQYF. Full variable domain (remainder filled in from reference TRBV28 and TRBJ2-7): DVKVTQSSRYLVKRTGEKVFLECVQDMDHENMFWYRQDPGLGLRLIYFSYDVKMKEKGDIPEGYSVSREKKERFSLILESASTNQTSMYLCASSVTKRGYHYEQYFGPGTRLTVT.

The chain carries TRBV5-1 and TRBJ2-5; the D is unclear. The length of the CDR3 is 14 residues. The ends were cut back, 1 base at V and 2 bases at J, with 9 bases in the middle. In germline, CDR1 is SGHRS, CDR2 YFSETQ. In DNA, the CDR3 is TGCGCCAGCAGCTTGAGTACAGCACAAGAGACCCAGTACTTC. Residues: CASSLSTAQETQYF.

This chain links TRBV2 with TRBJ1-5; D is undetermined. The germline V gene encodes CDR1 SNHLY and CDR2 FYNNEI. This CDR3 comprises 13 residues. V gave up 7 bases and J gave up 1 base, with 8 bases separating them. This CDR3 reads CASTFSSNQPQHF. The CDR3 nucleotides read TGTGCCAGCACCTTTTCCAGCAATCAGCCCCAGCATTTT.